This entry lists 8 T cell receptor beta chains sequenced from one sample in a study of cytomegalovirus exposure and HLA in healthy donors. Sequencing used immunoSEQ multiplex PCR; TCRdb keeps in-frame clones, though not all of them. The table has fewer than 85,000 clones, about 90% seen once. Sequencing input: PBMCs. All receptors come from a woman under 30 in good health and CMV-seropositive.

V and J are TRBV9 and TRBJ1-2; D perhaps matches TRBD1 (6 bases). Trimming took 3 bases from V and 8 from J, leaving 20 bases between them. This CDR3 contains 15 residues. CDR1 is SGDLS and CDR2 is YYNGEE in the germline V gene. CDR3 nucleotides: TGTGCCAGCAGCGAGGACAGTTCCTCAATGGGAGGCTACACCTTC. Amino acid sequence: CASSEDSSSMGGYTF.

This clone showed up just once. The chain is built from TRBV11-2 and TRBJ1-5, with 10 bases that match TRBD1. The V gene end was trimmed by 3 bases and the J gene end by 7 bases; junction bases not matched to a gene: 9. There are 16 residues in the CDR3. Germline V CDR1 and CDR2: SGHAT, FQNNGV. DNA for the CDR3: TGTGCCAGCAGCTTCCGGGACAGGGGAGGCTTACAGCCCCAGCATTTT. Translating gives CASSFRDRGGLQPQHF.

V gene TRBV28 combines with J gene TRBJ2-5; 14 bases agree with TRBD2. There are 17 residues in the CDR3. V shed 6 bases, J shed 3 bases, and the junction held 9 bases outside the gene matches. Germline V CDR1 and CDR2: MDHEN, SYDVKM. Written as DNA, the CDR3 is TGTGCCAGCAGCATTATAAGGGGACTAGCGGGAGAAGAGACCCAGTACTTC. As protein: CASSIIRGLAGEETQYF.

This sequence joins TRBV27 and TRBJ2-2; perhaps TRBD1 as D (5 bases). V lost 2 bases and J lost 0, with 10 bases in between. The CDR3 spans 16 residues. Germline V gene data show CDR1 as MNHEY and CDR2 as SMNVEV (reference sequence). The CDR3 region has the DNA TGTGCCAGCAGTTTAGGGGCCCCCACGAACACCGGGGAGCTGTTTTTT. Residues: CASSLGAPTNTGELFF.

This chain joins TRBV7-6 and TRBJ2-2; D might be TRBD2 (5 bases). Germline V gene lookup returns CDR1 SGHVS and CDR2 FNYEAQ. The CDR3 runs 14 residues. Between the trimmed V and J ends, which lost 5 bases and 4 bases, there was a span of 11 bases. The CDR3 loop is CASSRRGSTGELFF. CDR3 nucleotide sequence: TGTGCCAGCAGCCGCAGAGGGAGCACCGGGGAGCTGTTTTTT.

The CDR3 bases are TGTGCCAGCAGCCCTGGGGACAGAGAAGAGACCCAGTACTTC. Its protein is CASSPGDREETQYF. This sequence joins TRBV4-2 and TRBJ2-5; 7 bases map to TRBD1. The CDR3 consists of 14 residues. V gave up 4 bases and J gave up 3 bases; unmatched junction bases: 5. From germline, CDR1 is LGHNA and CDR2 YNFKEQ.

The rearrangement joins TRBV10-3 to TRBJ2-5; D remains ambiguous. Per the germline V gene, CDR1 is ENHRY and CDR2 is SYGVKD. The CDR3 is 13 residues long. The V end lost 6 bases, the J end lost 5 bases, and 13 bases lay between the germline ends. In DNA form, the CDR3 reads TGTGCCATCAGGATGACAACAGTGGAGACCCAGTACTTC. It encodes CAIRMTTVETQYF.

The chain has TRBV9 and TRBJ1-4; 7 positions match TRBD1. Germline loops: CDR1 SGDLS, CDR2 YYNGEE. The CDR3 has 15 residues. J was trimmed by 5 bases and V by 4 bases; bases with no gene match: 8. In nucleotides, the CDR3 is TGTGCCAGCAGCTCCCAGACAGGGTTAAATGAAAAACTGTTTTTT. This gives the protein CASSSQTGLNEKLFF.